Presented here are 32 T cell receptor beta chains from one specimen sequenced in a study of radiotherapy plus CTLA-4 blockade in lung cancer. Clones were sequenced by immunoSEQ multiplex PCR, and TCRdb holds only the in-frame ones, with some missing. The sample has 35,000 to 50,000 clones, roughly two thirds seen once; the top ten hold 3.5%. Specimen: peripheral blood, collected from a patient treated with radiotherapy plus ipilimumab. The receptors stem from a human donor with non-small cell lung cancer who had a complete response to radiotherapy plus ipilimumab.

The V call is TRBV5-1, the J call TRBJ1-1, with 11 positions matching TRBD1. Germline-derived CDR1 and CDR2 are SGHRS and YFSETQ. The CDR3 covers 14 residues. V gave up 2 bases and J gave up 9 bases; unmatched junction bases: 6. This CDR3 is CASSFGQGARKAFF. The CDR3 coding sequence is TGCGCCAGCAGCTTCGGACAGGGGGCGCGGAAAGCTTTCTTT.

The rearrangement links TRBV6-5 to TRBJ1-2; 8 bases line up with TRBD1. Per the germline V gene, CDR1 is MNHEY and CDR2 is SVGAGI. The CDR3 is 16 residues long. The V segment lost 2 bases and the J segment 8 bases; nucleotides outside the gene matches: 13. The CDR3 loop is CASSYTSQGAGRGYTF. The CDR3, as DNA: TGTGCCAGCAGTTACACGAGTCAGGGGGCAGGTCGCGGCTACACCTTC.

This clone was detected a few times. The rearrangement uses TRBV7-2 and TRBJ2-2, with TRBD2 matching 14 bases. CDR3 length: 16 amino acids. Trimming cost V 4 bases and J 7 bases; bases outside gene matches: 5. The germline gives CDR1 SGHTA, CDR2 FQGNSA. This chain's CDR3 is CASSSGLAGAGGELFF. CDR3 coding DNA: TGTGCCAGCAGCTCGGGACTAGCGGGGGCTGGCGGGGAGCTGTTTTTT.

The V call is TRBV5-1, the J call TRBJ2-7, with TRBD2 matching 8 bases. CDR3 length: 15 amino acids. J gave up 1 base and V 2 bases, and 5 bases lay outside the gene matches. Germline V gene data show CDR1 as SGHRS and CDR2 as YFSETQ. Here the CDR3 DNA reads TGCGCCAGCAGCTTAGGACTAGCTTCATCCTACGAGCAGTACTTC. This translates into CASSLGLASSYEQYF.

Details on this clone: One end of the junction varies from germline; a read error may be responsible. The CDR3 region is CASSPLRDFSYGQYF. CDR3 bases: TGTGCCAGCTCACCACTCCGGGACTTCTCTTACGGGCAGTACTTC. The J gene is TRBJ2-7, the V gene TRBV18, with D possibly matching TRBD2 (6 bases). CDR3 length equals 15 residues. Germline V CDR1 and CDR2: KGHSH, LQKENI.

The chain combines TRBV5-1 with TRBJ2-7, with 14 bases aligning to TRBD2. CDR3 length: 15 amino acids. Germline CDR1 SGHRS, CDR2 YFSETQ. J lost 6 bases, V lost 4 bases, and 6 bases had no gene match. The CDR3 nucleotides are TGCGCCAGCAGCCCAGGGACTAGCGGGAGTGGCGAGCAGTACTTC. Translated, it gives CASSPGTSGSGEQYF. The whole variable domain, remainder taken from reference TRBV5-1 and TRBJ2-7, is KAGVTQTPRYLIKTRGQQVTLSCSPISGHRSVSWYQQTPGQGLQFLFEYFSETQRNKGNFPGRFSGRQFSNSRSEMNVSTLELGDSALYLCASSPGTSGSGEQYFGPGTRLTVT.

This chain links TRBV9 with TRBJ1-6, with D unresolved. The CDR3 covers 13 residues. Per germline, CDR1 SGDLS and CDR2 YYNGEE. V lost 0 bases, J lost 7 bases, and 5 bases lay in between. The CDR3 coding sequence is TGTGCCAGCAGCGTAGTTGAGAATTCACCCCTCCACTTT. Translated: CASSVVENSPLHF.

The gene calls are TRBV2 and TRBJ1-2; D is undetermined. Germline V gives CDR1 SNHLY, CDR2 FYNNEI. Trimming shortened V by 7 bases and J by 6 bases, and 15 bases separated the two germline ends. The CDR3 runs 13 residues. The CDR3 nucleotides are TGTGCCAGCACTAAAAACGGACTGGATGGCTACACCTTC. Translating gives CASTKNGLDGYTF.

This clone was seen a few times. The V gene is TRBV28, the J gene TRBJ1-2, with 8 bases matching TRBD1. The length of the CDR3 is 14 residues. Germline CDR1 is MDHEN and CDR2 is SYDVKM. With 4 bases clipped from V and 5 bases from J, the junction kept 6 bases outside the gene matches. CDR3 in DNA: TGTGCCAGCAGTTCCCCAGGGGGCGCTTATGGCTACACCTTC. It encodes CASSSPGGAYGYTF.

The chain recombines TRBV4-1 with TRBJ2-1; TRBD2 aligns across 9 bases. The CDR3 is made up of 16 amino acids. Germline loops: CDR1 MGHRA, CDR2 YSYEKL. Trimming took 1 base from V and 3 from J; bases not matched to a gene: 4. CDR3 sequence (DNA): TGCGCCAGCAGCCAAGTGGAGACTAGCGGCTACAATGAGCAGTTCTTC. It is translated as CASSQVETSGYNEQFF.

The V and J genes are TRBV6-5 and TRBJ2-2; TRBD2 matches 8 bases. The CDR3 contains 15 residues. In germline, CDR1 is MNHEY, CDR2 SVGAGI. V shed 6 bases and J 1 base; nucleotides not matched to a gene: 4. The CDR3 loop is CASRRTSLNTGELFF. In nucleotides, the CDR3 is TGTGCCAGCAGAAGGACTAGCTTGAACACCGGGGAGCTGTTTTTT.

This chain links TRBV7-9 with TRBJ2-5; 8 bases fit TRBD1. The J call may be incorrect, as the DNA end agrees better with TRBJ2-7. The CDR3 is 13 residues long. From germline, CDR1 is SEHNR and CDR2 FQNEAQ (reference sequence). CDR3 loop: CASRSRGQHEQYF. The CDR3 DNA reads TGTGCCAGCAGAAGCAGGGGGCAGCACGAGCAGTACTTC.

This clone is labeled as medium-sized. The rearrangement joins TRBV7-9 to TRBJ2-3; a weak D match, TRBD1 (6 bases). Trimming shortened V by 3 bases and J by 0 bases, and 13 bases separated the two germline ends. This CDR3 has 16 amino acids. Per the germline V gene, CDR1 is SEHNR and CDR2 is FQNEAQ (reference sequence). The CDR3 sequence is CASSLVPGESTDTQYF. The CDR3 DNA reads as TGTGCCAGCAGCTTGGTACCAGGGGAAAGCACAGATACGCAGTATTTT.

This clone was recorded a few times. The chain carries TRBV4-3 and TRBJ2-7, with 11 bases lining up with TRBD2. CDR3 length: 15 amino acids. The germline CDR1 and CDR2 sequences are LGHNA and YSLEER. After removal of 2 bases from V and 7 bases from J, the junction contained 7 bases not matched to a gene. In nucleotides, the CDR3 is TGCGCCAGCAGCCAAAATAGCGGGGGGGCTTGGGAGCAGTACTTC. Its protein is CASSQNSGGAWEQYF.

This sequence joins TRBV9 and TRBJ2-1; a weak D match, TRBD2 (6 bases). The CDR3 covers 16 residues. V lost 4 bases, J lost 5 bases, and 19 bases lay in between. Germline CDR1 is SGDLS and CDR2 is YYNGEE. Here the CDR3 reads CASSPRGISGNNEQFF. The CDR3 DNA is TGTGCCAGCAGCCCTCGGGGTATTAGCGGCAACAATGAGCAGTTCTTC. The whole variable domain, filled in from reference TRBV9 and TRBJ2-1, reads DSGVTQTPKHLITATGQRVTLRCSPRSGDLSVYWYQQSLDQGLQFLIQYYNGEERAKGNILERFSAQQFPDLHSELNLSSLELGDSALYFCASSPRGISGNNEQFFGPGTRLTVL.

This chain joins TRBV7-9 and TRBJ1-2; 10 nucleotides align to TRBD1. The CDR3 covers 15 residues. The V segment lost 5 bases and the J segment 3 bases; nucleotides outside the gene matches: 6. The germline gives CDR1 SEHNR, CDR2 FQNEAQ (reference sequence). CDR3 sequence (DNA): TGTGCCAGCAGCGGGAGGACAGGGGGATACTATGGCTACACCTTC. Protein sequence: CASSGRTGGYYGYTF. The full variable domain, in which reference TRBV7-9 and TRBJ1-2 provide the parts outside the CDR3, is DTGVSQNPRHKITKRGQNVTFRCDPISEHNRLYWYRQTLGQGPEFLTYFQNEAQLEKSRLLSDRFSAERPKGSFSTLEIQRTEQGDSAMYLCASSGRTGGYYGYTFGSGTRLTVV.

The V and J genes are TRBV5-1 and TRBJ2-3; 8 bases map to TRBD2. The junction had 4 bases not matched to a gene; V was cut back by 1 base and J by 3 bases. The CDR3 length is 15 residues. In germline, CDR1 is SGHRS, CDR2 YFSETQ. DNA of the CDR3: TGCGCCAGCAGCTTGAGCGGGAGTTTTACAGATACGCAGTATTTT. Residues: CASSLSGSFTDTQYF.

The chain recombines TRBV5-8 with TRBJ1-1; D is perhaps TRBD1 (6 bases). CDR1 is SGHTS, CDR2 YDEGEE, per germline. The CDR3 sequence is 17 residues long. Trimming stripped 0 bases from V and 0 bases from J, with 15 bases between. The CDR3 DNA reads TGTGCCAGCAGCTTGGAACAGGGTATCCCTATGAACACTGAAGCTTTCTTT. This codes for CASSLEQGIPMNTEAFF.

The chain couples TRBV2 to TRBJ2-7, with 9 bases that match TRBD1. The germline CDR1 and CDR2 sequences are SNHLY and FYNNEI. J lost 3 bases, V lost 1 base, and 10 bases had no gene match. There are 17 residues in the CDR3. CDR3 loop: CASSEGGQGTGSYEQYF. The CDR3 DNA reads as TGTGCCAGCAGTGAAGGGGGTCAAGGGACAGGGAGCTACGAGCAGTACTTC.

The V and J genes are TRBV10-2 and TRBJ1-2, with D perhaps TRBD1 (6 bases). The CDR3 consists of 14 residues. Trimming cost V 4 bases and J 4 bases, with 13 bases left between them. Germline V gene sequence: CDR1 WSHSY, CDR2 SAAADI. CDR3 DNA: TGCGCCAGCAGTGCCCAGACAGGTTCCTATGGCTACACCTTC. It is translated as CASSAQTGSYGYTF.

The chain employs TRBV28 and TRBJ2-6, with TRBD1 identical over 8 bases. CDR3 length: 15 amino acids. From germline, CDR1 is MDHEN and CDR2 SYDVKM. The junction had 5 bases not matched to a gene; V was cut back by 6 bases and J by 4 bases. The CDR3 spells CASRTGAAGANVLTF. The CDR3 DNA follows: TGTGCCAGCAGGACAGGGGCGGCCGGGGCCAACGTCCTGACTTTC.

V gene TRBV4-3 combines with J gene TRBJ1-2; tentative D call: TRBD1 (6 bases). The CDR3 sequence is 16 residues long. The germline CDR1 and CDR2 sequences are LGHNA and YSLEER. Trimming took off 0 bases at V and 4 bases at J, with 15 bases between the two ends. The CDR3 region is CASSQDQVRGSYGYTF. The DNA for the CDR3 is TGCGCCAGCAGCCAAGATCAGGTTAGGGGGAGCTATGGCTACACCTTC.

V is TRBV30 and J is TRBJ2-5; weak D call: TRBD1 (6 bases). Trimming took 2 bases from V and 1 from J, leaving 8 bases between them. Looked up from germline, CDR1 is GTSNPN and CDR2 is SVGIG (reference sequence). CDR3 size: 13 residues. In DNA form, the CDR3 reads TGTGCCTGGAGTCAGGGGCCCCAAGAGACCCAGTACTTC. It encodes CAWSQGPQETQYF.

V usage is TRBV19 and J usage is TRBJ1-6; TRBD1 matches at 7 bases. With 7 bases clipped from V and 9 bases from J, the junction kept 18 bases outside the gene matches. The CDR3 spans 17 residues. Germline CDR1 and CDR2: LNHDA and SQIVND (reference sequence). CDR3 residues: CASKRLVGGPDVSPLHF. The CDR3 nucleotides read TGTGCCAGTAAACGGCTAGTAGGGGGCCCAGATGTTTCACCCCTCCACTTT.

The rearrangement links TRBV18 to TRBJ1-2; 7 bases line up with TRBD1. The junction had 7 bases not matched to a gene; V was cut back by 3 bases and J by 0 bases. CDR3 length: 16 amino acids. Germline-derived CDR1 and CDR2 are KGHSH and LQKENI. In DNA form, the CDR3 reads TGTGCCAGCTCACCTCCGGGACAGAGAACTAACTATGGCTACACCTTC. Protein product: CASSPPGQRTNYGYTF.

The CDR3 is CASSARDYTYEQYF. The CDR3 DNA is TGTGCCAGCAGCGCGAGGGACTATACCTACGAGCAGTACTTC. The chain combines TRBV9 with TRBJ2-5; 7 positions agree with TRBD2. Judging by the DNA end, TRBJ2-7 fits better; the J call may be wrong. Per the germline V gene, CDR1 is SGDLS and CDR2 is YYNGEE. The CDR3 spans 14 residues.

This chain uses TRBV10-1 with TRBJ2-1; TRBD1 matches at 9 bases. V shed 0 bases and J 10 bases; nucleotides not matched to a gene: 7. The CDR3 extends over 15 amino acids. Germline CDR1 WNHNN, CDR2 SYGVQD (reference sequence). In nucleotides, the CDR3 is TGCGCCAGCAGTGAGTCGACGGGGACAGGGTCGGAGCAGTTCTTC. Its translation is CASSESTGTGSEQFF.

The rearrangement links TRBV18 to TRBJ1-1; tentatively, D is TRBD1 (5 bases). Germline values: CDR1 KGHSH, CDR2 LQKENI. The CDR3 is 15 amino acids. Deletions cut 1 base from V and 0 bases from J, with 9 bases between. CDR3 coding DNA: TGTGCCAGCTCACCACAGACAGCCATGAACACTGAAGCTTTCTTT. This translates into CASSPQTAMNTEAFF. Full variable domain (outside the CDR3, taken from reference TRBV18 and TRBJ1-1): NAGVMQNPRHLVRRRGQEARLRCSPMKGHSHVYWYRQLPEEGLKFMVYLQKENIIDESGMPKERFSAEFPKEGPSILRIQQVVRGDSAAYFCASSPQTAMNTEAFFGQGTRLTVV.

The chain links TRBV19 to TRBJ1-5; TRBD1 matches 8 bases. This CDR3 is built from 14 residues. V lost 6 bases to trimming and J lost 4 bases; unmatched junction nucleotides: 5. Germline V gene sequence: CDR1 LNHDA, CDR2 SQIVND (reference sequence). CDR3 nucleotide sequence: TGTGCCAGTAGAGACAGGGGCAAGAATCAGCCCCAGCATTTT. Its protein product is CASRDRGKNQPQHF.

The V gene is TRBV9, the J gene TRBJ1-2; 10 nucleotides agree with TRBD1. The CDR3 sequence is 18 residues long. CDR1 SGDLS and CDR2 YYNGEE come from the germline V gene. V was pared by 3 bases and J by 9 bases, with 20 bases of the junction left unmatched. The CDR3, as DNA: TGTGCCAGCAGCGCCAAATTCAACCTGGGACAGGGGAAGGATCGCTACACCTTC. This codes for CASSAKFNLGQGKDRYTF. The entire variable domain, with the rest obtained from reference TRBV9 and TRBJ1-2, is as follows: DSGVTQTPKHLITATGQRVTLRCSPRSGDLSVYWYQQSLDQGLQFLIQYYNGEERAKGNILERFSAQQFPDLHSELNLSSLELGDSALYFCASSAKFNLGQGKDRYTFGSGTRLTVV.

In this sample, this clone turned up a few times. The rearrangement links TRBV7-9 to TRBJ2-3; no clear D. The V end was cut by 4 bases, the J end by 7 bases, with 3 bases between. CDR1 is SEHNR, CDR2 FQNEAQ, per germline (reference sequence). CDR3 length equals 10 residues. The CDR3 bases are TGTGCCAGCAGCTACAATACGCAGTATTTT. It specifies CASSYNTQYF.

This sequence joins TRBV5-6 and TRBJ1-2; D possibly corresponds to TRBD1 (5 bases). Trimming removed 4 bases at V and 5 bases at J, with 18 bases between. The CDR3 consists of 15 residues. Germline loops: CDR1 SGHDT, CDR2 YYEEEE. Here the CDR3 DNA reads TGTGCCAGCAGCCTATCCAGGGTGGTAGTGTATGGCTACACCTTC. Encoded protein: CASSLSRVVVYGYTF.